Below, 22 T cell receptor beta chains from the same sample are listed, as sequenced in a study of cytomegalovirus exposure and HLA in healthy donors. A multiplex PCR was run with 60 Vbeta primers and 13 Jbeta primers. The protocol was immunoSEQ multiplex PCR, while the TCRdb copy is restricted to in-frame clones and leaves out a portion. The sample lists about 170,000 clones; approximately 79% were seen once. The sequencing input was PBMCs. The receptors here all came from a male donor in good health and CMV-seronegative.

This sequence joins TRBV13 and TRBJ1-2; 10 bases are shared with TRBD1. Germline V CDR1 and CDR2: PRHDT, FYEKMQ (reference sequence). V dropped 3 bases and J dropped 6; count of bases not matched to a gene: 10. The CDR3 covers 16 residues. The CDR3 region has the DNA TGTGCCAGCAGCTTCATCGACAGGGGGCCAGGAAATGGCTACACCTTC. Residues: CASSFIDRGPGNGYTF.

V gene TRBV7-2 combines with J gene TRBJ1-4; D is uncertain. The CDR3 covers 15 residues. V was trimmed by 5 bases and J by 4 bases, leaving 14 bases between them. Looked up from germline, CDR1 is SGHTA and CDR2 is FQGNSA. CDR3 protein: CASSTRLRNNEKLFF. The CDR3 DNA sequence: TGTGCCAGCAGCACAAGACTCAGAAATAATGAAAAACTGTTTTTT.

The CDR3 DNA follows: TGTGCTAGTGGTTTGTTACAGGGGTGGACTGAAGCTTTCTTT. Translating it yields CASGLLQGWTEAFF. J is TRBJ1-1 and V is TRBV12-5, with 7 bases lining up with TRBD1. Germline CDR1 and CDR2: LGHNT and FRNRAP. V was pared by 2 bases and J by 5 bases, with 5 bases of the junction left unmatched. The CDR3 runs to 14 residues.

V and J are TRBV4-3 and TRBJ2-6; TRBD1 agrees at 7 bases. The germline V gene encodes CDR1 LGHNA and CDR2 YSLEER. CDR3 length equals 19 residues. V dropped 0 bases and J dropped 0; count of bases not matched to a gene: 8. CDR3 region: CASSQDPWDSSSGANVLTF. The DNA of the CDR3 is TGCGCCAGCAGCCAAGATCCTTGGGACAGTAGCTCTGGGGCCAACGTCCTGACTTTC.

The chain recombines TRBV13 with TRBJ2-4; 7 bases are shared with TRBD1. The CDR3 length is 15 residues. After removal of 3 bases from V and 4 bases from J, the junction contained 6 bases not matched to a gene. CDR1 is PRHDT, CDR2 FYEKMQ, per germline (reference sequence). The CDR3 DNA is TGTGCCAGCAGCTTCACGGCAGGGGGTAAAAACATTCAGTACTTC. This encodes CASSFTAGGKNIQYF. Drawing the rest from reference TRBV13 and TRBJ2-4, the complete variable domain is AAGVIQSPRHLIKEKRETATLKCYPIPRHDTVYWYQQGPGQDPQFLISFYEKMQSDKGSIPDRFSAQQFSDYHSELNMSSLELGDSALYFCASSFTAGGKNIQYFGAGTRLSVL.

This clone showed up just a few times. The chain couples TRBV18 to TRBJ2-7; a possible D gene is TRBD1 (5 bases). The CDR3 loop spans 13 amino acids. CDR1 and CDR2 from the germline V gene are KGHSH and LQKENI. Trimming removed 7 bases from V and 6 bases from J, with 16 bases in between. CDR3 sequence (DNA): TGTGCCAGCTTAGGGGATTTGAACTCCGAGCAGTACTTC. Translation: CASLGDLNSEQYF.

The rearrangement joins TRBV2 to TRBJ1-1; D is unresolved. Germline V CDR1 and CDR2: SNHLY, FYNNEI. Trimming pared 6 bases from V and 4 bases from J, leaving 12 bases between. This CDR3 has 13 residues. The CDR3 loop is CASSNVRSTEAFF. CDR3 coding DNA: TGTGCCAGCAGCAACGTACGGAGCACTGAAGCTTTCTTT.

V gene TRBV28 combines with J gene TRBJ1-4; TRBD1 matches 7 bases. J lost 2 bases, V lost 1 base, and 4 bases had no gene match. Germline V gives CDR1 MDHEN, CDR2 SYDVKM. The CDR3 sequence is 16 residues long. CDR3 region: CASSLYSTGTNEKLFF. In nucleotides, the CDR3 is TGTGCCAGCAGTTTATACTCGACAGGGACTAATGAAAAACTGTTTTTT.

The CDR3 DNA sequence: TGTGCCAGCACCCAGCGGGGGGGCCTCGGCGGGGAGCTGTTTTTT. It specifies CASTQRGGLGGELFF. The chain links TRBV2 to TRBJ2-2; 10 nucleotides match TRBD2. With 7 bases clipped from V and 7 bases from J, the junction kept 9 bases outside the gene matches. Germline V lookup: CDR1 SNHLY, CDR2 FYNNEI. The CDR3 covers 15 residues.

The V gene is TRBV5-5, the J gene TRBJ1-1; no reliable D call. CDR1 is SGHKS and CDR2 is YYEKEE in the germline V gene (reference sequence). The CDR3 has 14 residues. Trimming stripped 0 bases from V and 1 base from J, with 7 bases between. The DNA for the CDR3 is TGTGCCAGCAGCTTGGGGCAGGCGAACACTGAAGCTTTCTTT. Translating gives CASSLGQANTEAFF.

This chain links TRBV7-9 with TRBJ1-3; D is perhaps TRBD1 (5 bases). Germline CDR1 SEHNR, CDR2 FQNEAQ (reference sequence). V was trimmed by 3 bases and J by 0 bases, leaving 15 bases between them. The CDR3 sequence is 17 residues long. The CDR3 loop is CASSLGGDSPSGNTIYF. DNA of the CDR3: TGTGCCAGCAGCTTGGGGGGTGACAGTCCCTCTGGAAACACCATATATTTT.

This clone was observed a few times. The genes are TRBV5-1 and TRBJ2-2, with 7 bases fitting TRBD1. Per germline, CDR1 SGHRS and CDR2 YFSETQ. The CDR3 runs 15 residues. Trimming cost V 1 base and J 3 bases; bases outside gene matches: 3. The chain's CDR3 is CASSLSGQHTGELFF. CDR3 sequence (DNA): TGCGCCAGCAGCTTGTCGGGACAGCACACCGGGGAGCTGTTTTTT. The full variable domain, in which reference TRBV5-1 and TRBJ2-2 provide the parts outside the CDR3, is KAGVTQTPRYLIKTRGQQVTLSCSPISGHRSVSWYQQTPGQGLQFLFEYFSETQRNKGNFPGRFSGRQFSNSRSEMNVSTLELGDSALYLCASSLSGQHTGELFFGEGSRLTVL.

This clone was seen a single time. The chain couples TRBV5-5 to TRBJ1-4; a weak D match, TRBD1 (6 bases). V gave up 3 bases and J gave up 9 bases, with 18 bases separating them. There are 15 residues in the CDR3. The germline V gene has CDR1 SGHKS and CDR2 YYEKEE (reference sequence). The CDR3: CASSSDSGEIQKLFF. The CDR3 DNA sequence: TGTGCCAGCAGCTCGGACAGCGGCGAGATCCAAAAACTGTTTTTT.

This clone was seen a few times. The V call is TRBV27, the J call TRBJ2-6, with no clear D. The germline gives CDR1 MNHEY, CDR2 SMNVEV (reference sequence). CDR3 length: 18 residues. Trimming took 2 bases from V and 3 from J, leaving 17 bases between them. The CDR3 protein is CASSLTVPLGFGANVLTF. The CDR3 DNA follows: TGTGCCAGCAGTTTAACAGTACCCTTAGGATTTGGGGCCAACGTCCTGACTTTC.

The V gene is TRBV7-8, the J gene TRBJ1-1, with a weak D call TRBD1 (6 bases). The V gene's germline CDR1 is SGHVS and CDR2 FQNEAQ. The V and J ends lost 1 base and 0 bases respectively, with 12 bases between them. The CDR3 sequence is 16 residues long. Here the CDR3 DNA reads TGTGCCAGCAGCTTAGGGCAGGGGCCCCTGAACACTGAAGCTTTCTTT. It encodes CASSLGQGPLNTEAFF. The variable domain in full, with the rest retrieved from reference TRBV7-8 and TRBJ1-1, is GAGVSQSPRYKVAKRGQDVALRCDPISGHVSLFWYQQALGQGPEFLTYFQNEAQLDKSGLPSDRFFAERPEGSVSTLKIQRTQQEDSAVYLCASSLGQGPLNTEAFFGQGTRLTVV.

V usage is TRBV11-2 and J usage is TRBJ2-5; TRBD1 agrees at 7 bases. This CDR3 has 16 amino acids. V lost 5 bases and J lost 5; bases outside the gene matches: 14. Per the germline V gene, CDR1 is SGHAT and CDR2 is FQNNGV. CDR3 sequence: CASSRNRQGPRETQYF. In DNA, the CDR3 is TGTGCCAGCAGCCGAAACAGACAGGGCCCCAGGGAGACCCAGTACTTC. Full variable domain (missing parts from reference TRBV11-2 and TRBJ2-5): EAGVAQSPRYKIIEKRQSVAFWCNPISGHATLYWYQQILGQGPKLLIQFQNNGVVDDSQLPKDRFSAERLKGVDSTLKIQPAKLEDSAVYLCASSRNRQGPRETQYFGPGTRLLVL.

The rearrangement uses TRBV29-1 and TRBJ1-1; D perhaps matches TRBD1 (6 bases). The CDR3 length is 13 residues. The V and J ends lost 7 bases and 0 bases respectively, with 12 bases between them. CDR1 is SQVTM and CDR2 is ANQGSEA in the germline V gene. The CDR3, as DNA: TGCAGCGCCAGAGGACAGTTGAACACTGAAGCTTTCTTT. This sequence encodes CSARGQLNTEAFF.

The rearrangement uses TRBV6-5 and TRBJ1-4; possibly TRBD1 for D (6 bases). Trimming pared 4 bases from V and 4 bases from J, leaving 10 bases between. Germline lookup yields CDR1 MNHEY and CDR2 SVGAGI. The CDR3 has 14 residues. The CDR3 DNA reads TGTGCCAGCAGTTCGCGGGGGCTTAATGAAAAACTGTTTTTT. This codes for CASSSRGLNEKLFF.

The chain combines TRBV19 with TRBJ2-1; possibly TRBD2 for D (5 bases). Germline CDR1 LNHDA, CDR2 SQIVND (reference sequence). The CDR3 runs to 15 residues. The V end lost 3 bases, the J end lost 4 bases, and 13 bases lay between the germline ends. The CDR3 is CASSIRTGLYNEQFF. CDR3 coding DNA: TGTGCCAGTAGTATTCGGACCGGACTGTACAATGAGCAGTTCTTC.

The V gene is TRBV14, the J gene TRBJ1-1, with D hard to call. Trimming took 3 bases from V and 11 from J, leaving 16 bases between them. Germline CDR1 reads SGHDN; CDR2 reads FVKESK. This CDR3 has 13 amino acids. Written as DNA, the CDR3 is TGTGCCAGCAGCCAGCAAACCGGGGTTTTGGCTTTCTTT. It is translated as CASSQQTGVLAFF.

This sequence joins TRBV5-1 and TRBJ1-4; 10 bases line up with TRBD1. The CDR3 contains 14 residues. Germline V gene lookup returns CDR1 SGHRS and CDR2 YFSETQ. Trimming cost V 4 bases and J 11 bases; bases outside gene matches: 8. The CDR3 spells CASSEGQGLRKLFF. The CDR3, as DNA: TGCGCCAGCAGCGAGGGACAGGGGTTGCGGAAACTGTTTTTT. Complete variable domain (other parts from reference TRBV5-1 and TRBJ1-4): KAGVTQTPRYLIKTRGQQVTLSCSPISGHRSVSWYQQTPGQGLQFLFEYFSETQRNKGNFPGRFSGRQFSNSRSEMNVSTLELGDSALYLCASSEGQGLRKLFFGSGTQLSVL.

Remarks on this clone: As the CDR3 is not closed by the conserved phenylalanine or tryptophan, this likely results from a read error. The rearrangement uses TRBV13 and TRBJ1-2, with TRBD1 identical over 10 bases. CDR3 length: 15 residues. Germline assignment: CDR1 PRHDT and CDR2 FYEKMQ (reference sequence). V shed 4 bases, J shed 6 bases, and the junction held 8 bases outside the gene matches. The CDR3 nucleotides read TGTGCCAGCAGCTCGACAGGGGGCGCAGGTCATGGCTACACCCTC. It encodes CASSSTGGAGHGYTL.